This is a list of T cell receptor beta chains from one sample in a study of CD8 T cells in ankylosing spondylitis. A single record per CDR3 protein comes from TCRdb applying MiXCR to the 5' RACE reads. The sample holds about 460,000 distinct CDR3 sequences, approximately 5% seen once. Sequencing was performed on blood, either unsorted or a sorted T cell fraction (not recorded which). The receptors shown here come from a male donor with ankylosing spondylitis. Each CDR3 is given with its conserved first and last residue. D genes are given only for firm matches. For some rows the clone size is stated as once, few or many, or as a class when expanded; others skip it.

size: many; J: TRBJ2-2; D: -; V: TRBV4-3; CDR3: CASSQDRERGELFF; DNA: TGCGCCAGCAGCCAAGACCGGGAGCGGGGGGAGCTGTTTTTT
size: many; J: TRBJ2-7; D: TRBD2; V: TRBV29-1; CDR3: CSVEVETSRTYEQYF; DNA: TGCAGCGTTGAAGTAGAGACTAGCAGGACCTACGAGCAGTACTTC
size: once; J: TRBJ1-1; D: TRBD1; V: TRBV6-1; CDR3: CATGTGASLGNTEAFF; DNA: TGTGCCACCGGGACAGGGGCTTCGTTGGGGAACACTGAAGCTTTCTTT
size: -; J: TRBJ2-1; D: TRBD2; V: TRBV7-6; CDR3: CASSLMWRGAYNEQFF; DNA: TGTGCCAGCAGCTTAATGTGGCGGGGGGCTTACAATGAGCAGTTCTTC
size: many; J: TRBJ2-3; D: -; V: TRBV5-1; CDR3: CASSLGLFADTQYF; DNA: TGCGCCAGCAGCTTGGGGCTATTCGCGGATACGCAGTATTTT
size: few; J: TRBJ1-3; D: -; V: TRBV12-3/TRBV12-4; CDR3: CASSFRWGNTIYF; DNA: TGTGCCAGCAGCTTCCGTTGGGGAAACACCATATATTTT
size: many; J: TRBJ2-2; D: -; V: TRBV4-3; CDR3: CASSQERVGANTGELFF; DNA: TGCGCCAGCAGCCAAGAGCGGGTCGGCGCGAACACCGGGGAGCTGTTTTTT
size: many; J: TRBJ2-2; D: -; V: TRBV7-9; CDR3: CASSSRTPLNTGELFF; DNA: TGTGCCAGCAGCTCACGGACTCCGTTAAACACCGGGGAGCTGTTTTTT
size: many; J: TRBJ1-2; D: -; V: TRBV7-8; CDR3: CASSLPSGRVRGYTF; DNA: TGTGCCAGCAGCCTCCCCTCCGGCAGGGTGCGTGGCTACACCTTC
size: many; J: TRBJ2-7; D: -; V: TRBV5-1; CDR3: CASSPPESFPYEQYF; DNA: TGCGCCAGCAGCCCACCCGAAAGTTTTCCCTACGAGCAGTACTTC
size: many; J: TRBJ1-2; D: -; V: TRBV6-2/TRBV6-3; CDR3: CASSPRIYGYTF; DNA: TGTGCCAGCAGCCCCAGGATCTATGGCTACACCTTC
size: -; J: TRBJ2-1; D: TRBD1; V: TRBV20-1; CDR3: CSAGSRDRGGEQFF; DNA: TGCAGTGCAGGATCCCGGGACAGGGGGGGTGAGCAGTTCTTC
size: -; J: TRBJ2-5; D: TRBD2; V: TRBV4-2; CDR3: CASSQEQGLAGAEETQYF; DNA: TGTGCCAGCAGCCAAGAACAGGGACTAGCGGGAGCAGAAGAGACCCAGTACTTC
size: few; J: TRBJ2-3; D: TRBD2; V: TRBV9; CDR3: CASSSSGGGSTDTQYF; DNA: TGTGCCAGCAGTTCCAGCGGGGGCGGAAGCACAGATACGCAGTATTTT
size: many; J: TRBJ2-7; D: -; V: TRBV2; CDR3: CASRMSRDEQYF; DNA: TGTGCCAGCAGGATGTCTCGGGACGAGCAGTACTTC
size: many; J: TRBJ1-1; D: TRBD1; V: TRBV20-1; CDR3: CSARDRVNTEAFF; DNA: TGCAGTGCTAGGGACAGGGTGAACACTGAAGCTTTCTTT
size: many; J: TRBJ1-2; D: -; V: TRBV27; CDR3: CATTRGGESGYTF; DNA: TGTGCCACCACCCGCGGGGGTGAAAGTGGCTACACCTTC
size: many; J: TRBJ2-2; D: -; V: TRBV28; CDR3: CASSPEGSANTGELFF; DNA: TGTGCCAGCAGTCCTGAGGGGAGCGCTAACACCGGGGAGCTGTTTTTT
size: many; J: TRBJ1-1; D: -; V: TRBV7-9; CDR3: CASSFPRNTEAFF; DNA: TGTGCCAGCAGCTTTCCAAGGAACACTGAAGCTTTCTTT
size: many; J: TRBJ2-2; D: -; V: TRBV4-2; CDR3: CASSQDLKNTGELFF; DNA: TGTGCCAGCAGCCAAGACCTCAAGAACACCGGGGAGCTGTTTTTT
size: many; J: TRBJ2-2; D: TRBD2; V: TRBV7-2; CDR3: CASSLAGPGNTGELFF; DNA: TGTGCCAGCAGCCTAGCGGGACCGGGGAACACCGGGGAGCTGTTTTTT
size: many; J: TRBJ2-7; D: TRBD2; V: TRBV28; CDR3: CASTPGTSAYEQYF; DNA: TGTGCCAGCACCCCCGGGACTAGCGCCTACGAGCAGTACTTC
size: many; J: TRBJ2-7; D: -; V: TRBV12-3/TRBV12-4; CDR3: CASSRGSASGEQYF; DNA: TGTGCCAGCAGTCGGGGGAGCGCGTCAGGAGAGCAGTACTTC
size: -; J: TRBJ2-3; D: TRBD1; V: TRBV11-3; CDR3: CASSLGTGRNTQYF; DNA: TGTGCCAGCAGCTTAGGGACAGGGAGGAATACGCAGTATTTT
size: -; J: TRBJ2-1; D: TRBD1; V: TRBV28; CDR3: CASSSPGQTYNEQFF; DNA: TGTGCCAGCAGTTCCCCGGGACAGACCTACAATGAGCAGTTCTTC
size: many; J: TRBJ2-5; D: -; V: TRBV28; CDR3: CASIPSAGKVGETQYF; DNA: TGTGCCAGCATTCCTTCCGCGGGGAAGGTAGGGGAGACCCAGTACTTC
size: -; J: TRBJ2-7; D: -; V: TRBV11-2; CDR3: CASSFPLNYEQYF; DNA: TGTGCCAGCAGCTTCCCCTTAAACTACGAGCAGTACTTC
size: many; J: TRBJ2-5; D: -; V: TRBV20-1; CDR3: CSAHDLAAFQETQYF; DNA: TGCAGTGCCCATGATTTAGCGGCTTTCCAAGAGACCCAGTACTTC
size: many; J: TRBJ2-3; D: -; V: TRBV9; CDR3: CASSVAGSGTDTQYF; DNA: TGTGCCAGCAGCGTAGCCGGTTCGGGCACAGATACGCAGTATTTT
size: many; J: TRBJ1-2; D: -; V: TRBV7-2; CDR3: CASSLVLGNYGYTF; DNA: TGTGCCAGCAGCTTAGTTTTGGGTAACTATGGCTACACCTTC
size: many; J: TRBJ2-5; D: -; V: TRBV9; CDR3: CASSVGQVKKTQYF; DNA: TGTGCCAGCAGCGTAGGGCAGGTTAAGAAGACCCAGTACTTC